This TCR beta chain was sequenced in a study of blood T cell repertoires in COVID-19. Across the whole study: COVID-19 samples, acute and convalescent, were from the United States, Italy and Spain. PBMCs, B-cell-depleted T cells, or T cells provided the cDNA or gDNA that made up the material.

Participants spanned ages about 18 to 100 years and resided in over 20 US areas. Before being deemed recovered, Cohort 3 donors had two negative PCRs, clearance, or symptom resolution. Data came from immunoSEQ multiplex PCR; TCRdb stores just in-frame clones and leaves some out. This sample carries fewer than 350,000 clones, around 85% of them seen once, and the ten largest clones take roughly 2.6%. The receptor was isolated from a woman between 45 and 60 years old who had recovered from COVID-19. Source material: PBMCs or T cells enriched from blood (not recorded which).

For the CDR3, the DNA is TGTGCCAGCAGTGCCCGGGTAGATTTCGGAGGCTACACCTTC. Translated: CASSARVDFGGYTF. This chain links TRBV27 with TRBJ1-2; D ambiguous. Deletions cut 5 bases from V and 8 bases from J, with 18 bases between. Germline loops: CDR1 MNHEY, CDR2 SMNVEV (reference sequence). The CDR3 sequence is 14 residues long.